The 15 T cell receptor beta chains below were found in one sample sequenced in a study of lymphopenia after photon versus proton radiotherapy (dated by TCRdb to between 2017 and 2020). Library preparation used the immunoSEQ multiplex PCR assay. Sourced from immuneACCESS, this table was stored by TCRdb with only in-frame sequences that have V and J called. A share of the clones is absent; for the studies checked, an unresolved V gene accounts for under half, and the remainder has no known explanation. The sample table holds more than 45,000 clones, of which 80% to 95% were seen once. Roughly 18% of the sample goes to the ten largest clones. The sample was peripheral blood, taken from a patient treated with photon-based radiotherapy. These receptors originate from a woman aged 40 to 50 with cholangiocarcinoma.

This chain links TRBV27 with TRBJ2-5, with 7 bases fitting TRBD2. This CDR3 has 15 amino acids. CDR1 and CDR2 (germline): MNHEY, SMNVEV (reference sequence). With V trimmed by 6 bases and J by 1 base, 8 bases remained unmatched. The CDR3 DNA follows: TGTGCCAGCAGACCCGGGGGAGGGACCCAAGAGACCCAGTACTTC. Translation: CASRPGGGTQETQYF.

This clone was seen only once. The J gene is TRBJ1-2, the V gene TRBV6-6; D may be TRBD1 (5 bases). CDR3 length: 15 amino acids. The germline V gene has CDR1 MNHNY and CDR2 SVGAGI (reference sequence). V shed 5 bases and J shed 4 bases, with 17 bases lying between them. CDR3 coding DNA: TGTGCCAGCAGTACGTACACACGCGGGGGCTATGGCTACACCTTC. Translated: CASSTYTRGGYGYTF.

This clone was seen once. This chain connects TRBV5-1 to TRBJ2-3, with a possible D match to TRBD2 (6 bases). V lost 1 base and J lost 1, with 10 bases in between. CDR3 length equals 15 residues. Germline CDR1 is SGHRS and CDR2 is YFSETQ. Here the CDR3 reads CASSLLSGGTDTQYF. CDR3 coding DNA: TGCGCCAGCAGCTTGTTGTCGGGAGGCACAGATACGCAGTATTTT.

The chain has TRBV11-2 and TRBJ1-1; no definite D call. The CDR3 totals 16 residues. Trimming removed 2 bases at V and 0 bases at J, with 13 bases between. Germline values: CDR1 SGHAT, CDR2 FQNNGV. The CDR3 region is CASSLKGSSMNTEAFF. Written as DNA, the CDR3 is TGTGCCAGCAGCTTAAAGGGCAGCTCCATGAACACTGAAGCTTTCTTT.

This sequence joins TRBV20-1 and TRBJ1-2; no reliable D call. V lost 8 bases and J lost 8, with 15 bases in between. Germline-derived CDR1 and CDR2 are DFQATT and SNEGSKA (reference sequence). The CDR3 sequence is 11 residues long. DNA of the CDR3: TGCAGTTCAAAGTTAGAGTCCGGCTACACCTTC. Amino acids: CSSKLESGYTF.

The gene calls are TRBV7-9 and TRBJ2-7, with TRBD2 as a possible D gene (6 bases). Germline V gene lookup returns CDR1 SEHNR and CDR2 FQNEAQ (reference sequence). The CDR3 totals 17 residues. The germline V and J ends were trimmed by 5 bases and 5 bases, with 25 bases remaining between them. CDR3 loop: CASSAWDRSQGGNEQYF. The CDR3 DNA is TGTGCCAGCAGCGCCTGGGATAGGTCTCAGGGCGGGAACGAGCAGTACTTC.

This clone has more than one count but fewer than ten. The J gene is TRBJ1-5, the V gene TRBV18; 8 nucleotides agree with TRBD1. The V gene end was trimmed by 3 bases and the J gene end by 4 bases; junction bases not matched to a gene: 8. This CDR3 region has 16 residues. Germline CDR1 and CDR2: KGHSH and LQKENI. The CDR3 coding sequence is TGTGCCAGCTCACCCCGCGGACAGGGACCTAATCAGCCCCAGCATTTT. It specifies CASSPRGQGPNQPQHF. The whole variable domain, filled in from reference TRBV18 and TRBJ1-5, reads NAGVMQNPRHLVRRRGQEARLRCSPMKGHSHVYWYRQLPEEGLKFMVYLQKENIIDESGMPKERFSAEFPKEGPSILRIQQVVRGDSAAYFCASSPRGQGPNQPQHFGDGTRLSIL.

This sequence joins TRBV5-4 and TRBJ1-1; a possible D gene is TRBD1 (5 bases). Germline-derived CDR1 and CDR2 are SGHNT and YYREEE (reference sequence). Trimming took 4 bases from V and 1 from J, leaving 11 bases between them. CDR3 length: 14 amino acids. The CDR3 here is CASSPQGWNTEAFF. The CDR3 DNA is TGTGCCAGCAGCCCTCAGGGATGGAACACTGAAGCTTTCTTT.

This clone was counted once. The V gene is TRBV28, the J gene TRBJ2-1, with D possibly being TRBD1 or TRBD2 (5 bases each). Trimming cost V 7 bases and J 8 bases, with 21 bases left between them. The CDR3 sequence is 15 residues long. Germline loops: CDR1 MDHEN, CDR2 SYDVKM. The CDR3 DNA sequence: TGTGCCAGCACTCCCGGGGCCGGTGAAATACATGAGCAGTTCTTC. It encodes CASTPGAGEIHEQFF.

V usage is TRBV2 and J usage is TRBJ1-5; a weak D match, TRBD1 (5 bases). The length of the CDR3 is 14 residues. Germline lookup yields CDR1 SNHLY and CDR2 FYNNEI. V was pared by 7 bases and J by 0 bases, with 10 bases between. CDR3 coding DNA: TGTGCCAGCAAGGGGACGGCTAGCAATCAGCCCCAGCATTTT. Translated, it gives CASKGTASNQPQHF.

The genes are TRBV2 and TRBJ2-7; TRBD2 might be the D (6 bases). The CDR3 length is 14 residues. Germline V gives CDR1 SNHLY, CDR2 FYNNEI. Trimming shortened V by 8 bases and J by 6 bases, and 20 bases separated the two germline ends. The DNA of the CDR3 is TGTGCCAGCGATGGGGTAACGGGAGCGATCGAGCAGTACTTC. This encodes CASDGVTGAIEQYF.

The table lists this clone with a few counts. The genes are TRBV15 and TRBJ1-6; D not resolved. Germline-derived CDR1 and CDR2 are LNHNV and YYDKDF (reference sequence). The CDR3 is made up of 15 amino acids. The V end was cut by 0 bases, the J end by 10 bases, with 13 bases between. CDR3 bases: TGTGCCACCAGCAGAGATCGCCCAGCGAGCTCACCCCTCCACTTT. Residues: CATSRDRPASSPLHF.

V gene TRBV7-2 combines with J gene TRBJ2-2; D might be TRBD1 (7 bases). Germline V gives CDR1 SGHTA, CDR2 FQGNSA. The CDR3 is 15 amino acids. The V end lost 4 bases, the J end lost 3 bases, and 12 bases lay between the germline ends. CDR3 DNA: TGTGCCAGCAGCTCCGGAGGGGGCTACACCGGGGAGCTGTTTTTT. It encodes CASSSGGGYTGELFF.

This rearrangement joins TRBV7-9 to TRBJ1-5, with D possibly being TRBD1 (5 bases). Germline V CDR1 and CDR2: SEHNR, FQNEAQ (reference sequence). The CDR3 is 17 amino acids. The V and J ends lost 5 bases and 3 bases respectively, with 20 bases between them. The CDR3 DNA reads TGTGCCAGCAGCATAGGAGGTGTTGGCGGACACAATCAGCCCCAGCATTTT. It is translated as CASSIGGVGGHNQPQHF.

The rearrangement links TRBV6-1 to TRBJ2-2; 7 positions match TRBD1. Germline trimming cut 4 bases from V and 5 bases from J; bases unmatched to any gene: 7. This CDR3 region has 15 residues. From germline, CDR1 is MNHNS and CDR2 SASEGT. CDR3 sequence: CASSGDRGRTGELFF. Written as DNA, the CDR3 is TGTGCCAGCAGTGGGGACAGAGGACGGACCGGGGAGCTGTTTTTT.